This T cell receptor (beta chain) was sequenced during a study of blood T cell repertoires in COVID-19. In the study overall: T cells, B-cell-depleted T cells, or PBMCs supplied cDNA or gDNA.

Participant age was roughly 18 to 95 years, and participants resided in about two dozen US areas. Participant-reported clinical history was the basis for cohort assignment. The V gene's germline CDR1 is SGHKS and CDR2 YYEKEE (reference sequence). V lost 2 bases, J lost 1 base, and 15 bases lay in between. The CDR3 totals 16 residues. Assay used: immunoSEQ multiplex PCR; TCRdb lists only in-frame clones, some missing. The data show about 220,000 clones, around 85% seen once. This receptor was identified in a woman in her thirties or forties with acute COVID-19. Material: PBMCs or T cells enriched from blood (not recorded which). The chain links TRBV5-5 to TRBJ1-2; a weak D match, TRBD1 (6 bases). The CDR3 loop is CASSLRTEPYNYGYTF. CDR3 nucleotides: TGTGCCAGCAGCTTACGGACAGAGCCCTATAACTATGGCTACACCTTC.